These 27 T cell receptor beta chains share one sample of origin, sequenced in a study of shared clonotypes between healthy human individuals. Assay: immunoSEQ multiplex PCR; the TCRdb copy retains only in-frame clones and omits some. Of over a million clones listed, around 97% are singletons. Sample: naive CD4+ T cells sorted from blood. Subset here: CD45RA+ positively selected. The receptors stem from a young man in good health.

In its sample, this clone was seen once. The V gene is TRBV2, the J gene TRBJ2-6; 7 bases are a match to TRBD2. Germline V gives CDR1 SNHLY, CDR2 FYNNEI. V shed 8 bases, J shed 0 bases, and the junction held 10 bases outside the gene matches. The CDR3 is 17 amino acids. The CDR3: CASSMSGILSGANVLTF. CDR3 coding DNA: TGTGCCAGCTCTATGAGCGGGATCCTCTCTGGGGCCAACGTCCTGACTTTC. The entire variable domain, with the rest obtained from reference TRBV2 and TRBJ2-6, is as follows: EPEVTQTPSHQVTQMGQEVILRCVPISNHLYFYWYRQILGQKVEFLVSFYNNEISEKSEIFDDQFSVERPDGSNFTLKIRSTKLEDSAMYFCASSMSGILSGANVLTFGAGSRLTVL.

With respect to this clone: Other DNA sequences in this sample translate to the same CDR3. The rearrangement links TRBV9 to TRBJ2-1; TRBD2 matches at 7 bases. The CDR3 covers 12 residues. Germline loops: CDR1 SGDLS, CDR2 YYNGEE. After removal of 0 bases from V and 10 bases from J, the junction contained 1 base not matched to a gene. The CDR3, as DNA: TGTGCCAGCAGCGTAGGGGGAGGGGAGCAGTTCTTC. Translated, it gives CASSVGGGEQFF.

This chain links TRBV7-9 with TRBJ1-5; TRBD1 might be the D (6 bases). Per germline, CDR1 SEHNR and CDR2 FQNEAQ (reference sequence). The V and J ends lost 0 bases and 4 bases respectively, with 13 bases between them. CDR3 length equals 16 residues. CDR3: CASSLADLQGNQPQHF. DNA of the CDR3: TGTGCCAGCAGCTTAGCGGATTTACAGGGTAATCAGCCCCAGCATTTT.

This rearrangement joins TRBV19 to TRBJ2-1; D remains unclear. Trimming removed 7 bases at V and 3 bases at J, with 25 bases between. CDR3 length: 18 residues. Germline V gene data show CDR1 as LNHDA and CDR2 as SQIVND (reference sequence). CDR3 nucleotide sequence: TGTGCCAGTACCAGCCGGACGGCCTCCGGTTTCCTCTACAATGAGCAGTTCTTC. The encoded protein is CASTSRTASGFLYNEQFF.

The rearrangement links TRBV5-1 to TRBJ2-2, with 11 bases lining up with TRBD2. In germline, CDR1 is SGHRS, CDR2 YFSETQ. Germline trimming cut 4 bases from V and 4 bases from J; bases unmatched to any gene: 9. This CDR3 is 17 amino acids long. The CDR3 sequence: CASSRVLAGGFTGELFF. CDR3 bases: TGCGCCAGCAGCCGCGTTCTAGCGGGAGGTTTCACCGGGGAGCTGTTTTTT.

This chain links TRBV6-1 with TRBJ2-2; D remains unclear. Germline-derived CDR1 and CDR2 are MNHNS and SASEGT. The length of the CDR3 is 17 residues. The V gene lost 3 bases and the J gene lost 0 bases, with 14 bases spanning the gap. Here the CDR3 DNA reads TGTGCCAGCAGTGAGGACCGCTCCGCCGCGAACACCGGGGAGCTGTTTTTT. It translates to CASSEDRSAANTGELFF.

DNA of the CDR3: TGCAGCGTTGAAGGGTTGGGGATCTACCCTGAAGCTTTCTTT. It is translated as CSVEGLGIYPEAFF. V is TRBV29-1 and J is TRBJ1-1; no firm D call. Germline-derived CDR1 and CDR2 are SQVTM and ANQGSEA. CDR3 length: 14 residues. Trimming took 1 base from V and 6 from J, leaving 15 bases between them.

The rearrangement links TRBV13 to TRBJ1-1; possible D gene TRBD1, 5 bases. Trimming stripped 6 bases from V and 4 bases from J, with 15 bases between. The CDR3 runs 14 residues. CDR1 is PRHDT and CDR2 is FYEKMQ in the germline V gene (reference sequence). CDR3 DNA sequence: TGTGCCAGCAGTTACTGGGGGGGAGGCACTGAAGCTTTCTTT. Residues: CASSYWGGGTEAFF.

The CDR3 protein is CASSIEQGITYEQYF. In DNA form, the CDR3 reads TGTGCCAGTAGTATTGAACAGGGAATCACCTACGAGCAGTACTTC. The J gene is TRBJ2-7, the V gene TRBV19, with D possibly matching TRBD1 (6 bases). The ends were cut back, 3 bases at V and 2 bases at J, with 14 bases in the middle. The germline V gene encodes CDR1 LNHDA and CDR2 SQIVND (reference sequence). There are 15 residues in the CDR3.

V gene TRBV28 combines with J gene TRBJ2-3; D may be TRBD2 (6 bases). The CDR3 is 14 residues long. Germline assignment: CDR1 MDHEN and CDR2 SYDVKM. Trimming took 7 bases from V and 4 from J, leaving 15 bases between them. The CDR3 is CASIDGSPPDTQYF. The CDR3 coding sequence is TGTGCCAGCATCGACGGGAGCCCCCCAGATACGCAGTATTTT.

V and J are TRBV28 and TRBJ2-7, with TRBD2 matching 10 bases. The CDR3 has 15 amino acids. Germline CDR1 and CDR2: MDHEN and SYDVKM. V shed 2 bases and J 7 bases; nucleotides not matched to a gene: 8. DNA for the CDR3: TGTGCCAGCAGTTTAGGTGCTAGCGGGGGTCTTGAGCAGTACTTC. Translation gives CASSLGASGGLEQYF. The full variable domain, its missing parts supplied by reference TRBV28 and TRBJ2-7, is DVKVTQSSRYLVKRTGEKVFLECVQDMDHENMFWYRQDPGLGLRLIYFSYDVKMKEKGDIPEGYSVSREKKERFSLILESASTNQTSMYLCASSLGASGGLEQYFGPGTRLTVT.

The chain employs TRBV15 and TRBJ2-1; the match to TRBD2 covers 7 bases. The CDR3 contains 12 residues. Germline V gene lookup returns CDR1 LNHNV and CDR2 YYDKDF (reference sequence). Losses at the gene ends were 5 bases for V and 7 bases for J; bases not matched to a gene: 2. The CDR3 protein is CATSGAGNEQFF. The CDR3 DNA reads as TGTGCCACCAGCGGAGCGGGGAATGAGCAGTTCTTC.

Worth noting for this clone: This sample includes further DNA sequences coding for the same CDR3. The chain has TRBV6-1 and TRBJ2-7; no definite D call. The CDR3 contains 13 residues. CDR1 is MNHNS, CDR2 SASEGT, per germline. The V gene lost 4 bases and the J gene lost 0 bases, with 7 bases spanning the gap. CDR3 sequence: CASSATGSYEQYF. CDR3 nucleotides: TGTGCCAGCAGTGCCACTGGCTCCTACGAGCAGTACTTC.

This sequence joins TRBV6-6 and TRBJ1-5, with 7 bases lining up with TRBD1. The length of the CDR3 is 15 residues. Germline-derived CDR1 and CDR2 are MNHNY and SVGAGI (reference sequence). V shed 7 bases and J 6 bases; nucleotides not matched to a gene: 12. The CDR3 DNA follows: TGTGCCAGCATCGACAGGTTCAGGGGGGGTCAGCCCCAGCATTTT. This codes for CASIDRFRGGQPQHF.

The chain carries TRBV2 and TRBJ1-5; D perhaps matches TRBD1 (6 bases). The CDR3 length is 17 residues. Trimming shortened V by 6 bases and J by 2 bases, and 20 bases separated the two germline ends. Germline-derived CDR1 and CDR2 are SNHLY and FYNNEI. In DNA form, the CDR3 reads TGTGCCAGCAGCACAGACCAGAGGGGGGGCGGCAATCAGCCCCAGCATTTT. As protein: CASSTDQRGGGNQPQHF.

V is TRBV5-6 and J is TRBJ1-4; no reliable D call. This CDR3 spans 12 amino acids. Trimming stripped 0 bases from V and 16 bases from J, with 13 bases between. In germline, CDR1 is SGHDT, CDR2 YYEEEE. This CDR3 is CASSLGRNMGFF. The DNA of the CDR3 is TGTGCCAGCAGCTTGGGACGGAACATGGGGTTTTTT.

This clone came up once. The chain joins TRBV18 to TRBJ2-1; 15 bases match TRBD2. The length of the CDR3 is 16 residues. CDR1 and CDR2 (germline): KGHSH, LQKENI. V lost 1 base to trimming and J lost 10 bases; unmatched junction nucleotides: 5. The CDR3 coding sequence is TGTGCCAGCTCACCACTCGAAGGACTAGCGGGAGGGGAGCAGTTCTTC. The encoded protein is CASSPLEGLAGGEQFF.

This chain connects TRBV5-1 to TRBJ2-7, with TRBD2 as a possible D gene (6 bases). Trimming removed 0 bases from V and 2 bases from J, with 12 bases in between. CDR1 and CDR2 (germline): SGHRS, YFSETQ. The CDR3 extends over 15 amino acids. Here the CDR3 DNA reads TGCGCCAGCAGCTTGGGGCCCGGCGGGGCCTACGAGCAGTACTTC. It yields the protein CASSLGPGGAYEQYF.

The chain carries TRBV28 and TRBJ2-1; 9 bases agree with TRBD2. The CDR3 sequence is 17 residues long. The J segment lost 6 bases and the V segment lost 2 bases, leaving 11 bases of the junction unmatched. The germline gives CDR1 MDHEN, CDR2 SYDVKM. The CDR3 coding sequence is TGTGCCAGCAGTTTACCCATCGGCGGGAGGGCCTCCAATGAGCAGTTCTTC. Its translation is CASSLPIGGRASNEQFF.

CDR3 DNA: TGTGCCAGCACCAAAGGGGGGCTAGCGGGAGTTGCCTACAATGAGCAGTTCTTC. Its translation: CASTKGGLAGVAYNEQFF. This chain uses TRBV5-5 with TRBJ2-1; 10 bases align to TRBD2. Looked up from germline, CDR1 is SGHKS and CDR2 is YYEKEE (reference sequence). The CDR3 is 18 residues long. V lost 6 bases and J lost 2; bases outside the gene matches: 14.

The chain combines TRBV29-1 with TRBJ1-1; D might be TRBD1 (5 bases). Trimming took off 5 bases at V and 0 bases at J, with 10 bases between the two ends. The CDR3 length is 13 residues. Germline CDR1 and CDR2: SQVTM and ANQGSEA. The DNA for the CDR3 is TGCAGCGTTAGGGGATTGCTGAACACTGAAGCTTTCTTT. Translating it yields CSVRGLLNTEAFF.

Of note for this clone: The same CDR3 also results from other DNA sequences found in this sample. This sequence joins TRBV14 and TRBJ2-7, with D unclear. The CDR3 is made up of 13 amino acids. Trimming removed 1 base at V and 4 bases at J, with 8 bases between. Per the germline V gene, CDR1 is SGHDN and CDR2 is FVKESK. CDR3 in amino acids: CASSQVIGYEQYF. The CDR3 DNA sequence: TGTGCCAGCAGCCAAGTCATCGGTTACGAGCAGTACTTC.

The V call is TRBV19, the J call TRBJ1-2; D remains ambiguous. Trimming removed 5 bases from V and 0 bases from J, with 10 bases in between. This CDR3 has 14 residues. The germline V gene encodes CDR1 LNHDA and CDR2 SQIVND (reference sequence). The CDR3 loop reads CASSLDLTNYGYTF. CDR3 DNA: TGTGCCAGTAGTTTGGACCTAACTAACTATGGCTACACCTTC. The variable domain in full, with the rest retrieved from reference TRBV19 and TRBJ1-2, is DGGITQSPKYLFRKEGQNVTLSCEQNLNHDAMYWYRQDPGQGLRLIYYSQIVNDFQKGDIAEGYSVSREKKESFPLTVTSAQKNPTAFYLCASSLDLTNYGYTFGSGTRLTVV.

The chain is built from TRBV6-4 and TRBJ1-5; 7 nucleotides match TRBD1. The CDR3 spans 13 residues. CDR1 is MRHNA, CDR2 SNTAGT, per germline. J was trimmed by 7 bases and V by 4 bases; bases with no gene match: 4. Here the CDR3 DNA reads TGTGCCAGCAGTGCCCAGGGGGACCAGCCCCAGCATTTT. Its protein product is CASSAQGDQPQHF.

About this clone: The sample carries other DNA sequences with the same CDR3. The chain couples TRBV7-6 to TRBJ2-3; TRBD1 or TRBD2 may be the D gene (6 bases each). The CDR3 spans 12 residues. CDR1 SGHVS and CDR2 FNYEAQ come from the germline V gene. V lost 9 bases, J lost 6 bases, and 13 bases lay in between. CDR3 in DNA: TGTGCCAGTTCTCCGGGGGCGGATACGCAGTATTTT. Amino acid sequence: CASSPGADTQYF.

The chain is built from TRBV11-2 and TRBJ2-7; 8 positions agree with TRBD2. The CDR3 spans 13 residues. Trimming at V came to 5 bases and at J to 5 bases, leaving 5 bases not matched to a gene. Per germline, CDR1 SGHAT and CDR2 FQNNGV. CDR3 loop: CASSRPLADEQYF. The DNA of the CDR3 is TGTGCCAGCAGCCGCCCACTAGCGGACGAGCAGTACTTC.

The chain recombines TRBV2 with TRBJ2-7, with D unclear. The CDR3 runs 14 residues. Per the germline V gene, CDR1 is SNHLY and CDR2 is FYNNEI. Trimming left V 2 bases short and J 5 bases short, with 13 bases between. CDR3 sequence reads: CASSESGGAHEQYF. CDR3 nucleotides: TGTGCCAGCAGTGAATCAGGCGGCGCCCACGAGCAGTACTTC.